The 11 T cell receptor beta chains below were found in one sample sequenced in a study of cytomegalovirus exposure and HLA in healthy donors (TCRdb year 2017). Libraries were built with the immunoSEQ multiplex PCR assay. For the multiplex PCR, a mixture combining 60 forward primers for TCR Vbeta segments and 13 reverse primers for TCR Jbeta segments was used. TCRdb obtained this table from immuneACCESS and retained in-frame rearrangements with V and J assigned. These tables miss some clones; where compared with another copy, unresolved V genes account for less than half of the shortfall, and the remainder is unexplained. The sample data list around 200,000 clones, and over 80% of these were observed just once. The top ten constitute about 10% of the sample. What was sequenced was PBMCs. These receptors were obtained from a woman aged 45-65 years in good health and CMV-seropositive.

This sequence joins TRBV6-6 and TRBJ2-3; 9 positions agree with TRBD1. The V and J ends lost 5 bases and 1 base, in that order; junction bases with no gene match: 7. The CDR3 is 16 amino acids. CDR1 is MNHNY, CDR2 SVGAGI, per germline (reference sequence). The CDR3 region is CASSKQGAFGTDTQYF. As DNA, the CDR3 is TGTGCCAGCAGTAAACAGGGGGCGTTTGGCACAGATACGCAGTATTTT.

The chain joins TRBV4-3 to TRBJ2-7; D is unclear. V was cut by 0 bases and J by 3 bases, with 12 bases left in between. This CDR3 has 15 residues. Germline V CDR1 and CDR2: LGHNA, YSLEER. The CDR3 DNA reads as TGCGCCAGCAGCCAAGATCCCCTAGGCGACTACGAGCAGTACTTC. This codes for CASSQDPLGDYEQYF.

The chain couples TRBV5-1 to TRBJ1-2, with D perhaps matching TRBD1 (5 bases). CDR3 length: 14 residues. With 0 bases removed from V and 7 bases from J, the gap between germline ends came to 13 bases. Germline V gives CDR1 SGHRS, CDR2 YFSETQ. The chain's CDR3 is CASSLVSGVGGYTF. CDR3 nucleotides: TGCGCCAGCAGCTTGGTGTCGGGGGTAGGTGGCTACACCTTC. Supplemented by reference TRBV5-1 and TRBJ1-2, the full variable domain reads KAGVTQTPRYLIKTRGQQVTLSCSPISGHRSVSWYQQTPGQGLQFLFEYFSETQRNKGNFPGRFSGRQFSNSRSEMNVSTLELGDSALYLCASSLVSGVGGYTFGSGTRLTVV.

The chain combines TRBV5-1 with TRBJ1-2, with TRBD1 identical over 8 bases. Germline CDR1 and CDR2: SGHRS and YFSETQ. The CDR3 contains 13 residues. V shed 4 bases and J 3 bases; nucleotides not matched to a gene: 2. CDR3 sequence: CASSRGQDYGYTF. The CDR3 DNA reads as TGCGCCAGCAGCCGGGGACAGGACTATGGCTACACCTTC.

This clone occurred once. The chain is built from TRBV5-1 and TRBJ2-5; maybe TRBD2 (6 bases). CDR3 length equals 15 residues. From germline, CDR1 is SGHRS and CDR2 YFSETQ. V was cut by 1 base and J by 3 bases, with 13 bases left in between. The CDR3 DNA follows: TGCGCCAGCAGCTTGCTGGAGGGAATGGAAGAGACCCAGTACTTC. Translation gives CASSLLEGMEETQYF.

The chain links TRBV18 to TRBJ1-4; TRBD1 matches 9 bases. V trimming: 6 bases; J trimming: 7 bases; junction bases outside the gene matches: 9. The germline gives CDR1 KGHSH, CDR2 LQKENI. This CDR3 spans 15 amino acids. In nucleotides, the CDR3 is TGTGCCAGCTCCATTACAGGGGGCTCCGGTGAAAAACTGTTTTTT. Amino acid sequence: CASSITGGSGEKLFF.

The chain links TRBV5-1 to TRBJ2-3; no clear D gene. V was clipped by 6 bases and J by 4 bases, with 6 bases between them. The CDR3 is made up of 11 amino acids. CDR1 is SGHRS and CDR2 is YFSETQ in the germline V gene. CDR3 amino acids: CASIRADTQYF. In nucleotides, the CDR3 is TGCGCCAGCATCCGGGCAGATACGCAGTATTTT.

This clone was recorded once. V usage is TRBV19 and J usage is TRBJ1-2, with TRBD1 identical over 7 bases. The germline V gene encodes CDR1 LNHDA and CDR2 SQIVND (reference sequence). This CDR3 comprises 15 residues. Trimming at V came to 5 bases and at J to 2 bases, leaving 8 bases not matched to a gene. In DNA, the CDR3 is TGTGCCAGTAGTCCGATCGGACAGGCAAACTATGGCTACACCTTC. Residues: CASSPIGQANYGYTF. The full variable domain, in which reference TRBV19 and TRBJ1-2 provide the parts outside the CDR3, is DGGITQSPKYLFRKEGQNVTLSCEQNLNHDAMYWYRQDPGQGLRLIYYSQIVNDFQKGDIAEGYSVSREKKESFPLTVTSAQKNPTAFYLCASSPIGQANYGYTFGSGTRLTVV.

V usage is TRBV5-4 and J usage is TRBJ2-3; 11 bases agree with TRBD1. CDR1 and CDR2 (germline): SGHNT, YYREEE (reference sequence). The V gene end was trimmed by 4 bases and the J gene end by 3 bases; junction bases not matched to a gene: 7. CDR3 length: 16 residues. CDR3 in amino acids: CASSDGTGGETDTQYF. CDR3 DNA: TGTGCCAGCAGCGACGGGACAGGGGGAGAGACAGATACGCAGTATTTT.

V gene TRBV7-2 combines with J gene TRBJ2-5; maybe TRBD2 (6 bases). The CDR3 covers 14 residues. Trimming shortened V by 3 bases and J by 2 bases, and 10 bases separated the two germline ends. Looked up from germline, CDR1 is SGHTA and CDR2 is FQGNSA. The CDR3 DNA follows: TGTGCCAGCAGCTTCCAGCGGGTACAAGAGACCCAGTACTTC. Residues: CASSFQRVQETQYF.

V usage is TRBV28 and J usage is TRBJ2-5; TRBD2 aligns across 10 bases. The CDR3 is made up of 15 amino acids. Germline lookup yields CDR1 MDHEN and CDR2 SYDVKM. Trimming removed 8 bases from V and 2 bases from J; junction bases left unmatched: 8. Here the CDR3 DNA reads TGTGCCAGCGAAGAGGTACTAGCGGGGCAAGAGACCCAGTACTTC. It encodes CASEEVLAGQETQYF.